These T cell receptor beta chains were read from a single sample in a study of T cells in Graves' hyperthyroidism and ophthalmopathy. TCRdb reprocessed the multiplex PCR reads with MiXCR, giving one entry per CDR3 protein. The sample contains under 350,000 distinct CDR3 sequences, 18% of which appear only once. The sequenced sample was blood. The receptors were gathered from a woman aged 50 to 60 with Graves' hyperthyroidism. Each CDR3 is given with its conserved first and last residue. A D gene is named only where the DNA matches it firmly. Size values are once, few and many counts, or a class for expanded clones, and some rows have none.

CDR3: CSARGISVRQETQYF
DNA: TGCAGTGCTAGAGGTATATCAGTACGACAAGAGACCCAGTACTTC
V: TRBV20-1
J: TRBJ2-5
D: .
size: .

CDR3: CASTYQGVWETQYF
DNA: TGTGCCAGCACGTATCAAGGGGTTTGGGAGACCCAGTACTTC
V: TRBV5-5
J: TRBJ2-5
D: .
size: .

CDR3: CASSLGLGRGPQPQHF
DNA: TGTGCCAGCAGCTTAGGACTCGGCAGAGGTCCCCAGCCCCAGCATTTT
V: TRBV11-2
J: TRBJ1-5
D: .
size: .

CDR3: CASSAHFQETQYF
DNA: TGTGCCAGCAGTGCCCACTTCCAAGAGACCCAGTACTTC
V: TRBV2
J: TRBJ2-5
D: .
size: many

CDR3: CASSATLGASGGLYNEQFF
DNA: TGTGCCAGCAGCGCCACCCTAGGCGCTAGCGGGGGCCTCTACAATGAGCAGTTCTTC
V: TRBV7-3
J: TRBJ2-1
D: TRBD2
size: .

CDR3: CASDATSGGEETQYF
DNA: TGTGCCAGCGACGCAACTAGCGGGGGGGAGGAGACCCAGTACTTC
V: TRBV3-1
J: TRBJ2-5
D: TRBD2
size: .

CDR3: CASSKGTRFETQYF
DNA: TGTGCCAGCAGCAAGGGGACTAGATTCGAGACCCAGTACTTC
V: TRBV11-2
J: TRBJ2-5
D: TRBD2
size: .

CDR3: CASSQTSGVRSTDTQYF
DNA: TGCGCCAGCAGCCAAACCTCAGGGGTCAGGAGCACAGATACGCAGTATTTT
V: TRBV4-1
J: TRBJ2-3
D: .
size: .

CDR3: CSASVLAGAADTQYF
DNA: TGCAGTGCTAGCGTACTAGCGGGAGCAGCAGATACGCAGTATTTT
V: TRBV20-1
J: TRBJ2-3
D: TRBD2
size: many

CDR3: CASSHGQGSYNEQFF
DNA: TGTGCCAGCAGCCACGGACAGGGCTCCTACAATGAGCAGTTCTTC
V: TRBV7-9
J: TRBJ2-1
D: TRBD1
size: few

CDR3: CASSYHGRGERSPLHF
DNA: TGTGCCAGCAGTTACCACGGACGGGGCGAACGTTCACCCCTCCACTTT
V: TRBV6-5
J: TRBJ1-6
D: .
size: few

CDR3: CSATWGGASGYTF
DNA: TGCAGTGCTACCTGGGGGGGGGCGTCAGGCTACACCTTC
V: TRBV20-1
J: TRBJ1-2
D: .
size: many

CDR3: CASSTLQGAPYNEQFF
DNA: TGTGCCAGCAGCACCCTGCAGGGGGCGCCCTACAATGAGCAGTTCTTC
V: TRBV7-9
J: TRBJ2-1
D: TRBD1
size: many

CDR3: CASRAGWDHGYTF
DNA: TGTGCCAGCAGGGCCGGATGGGACCATGGCTACACCTTC
V: TRBV6-1
J: TRBJ1-2
D: .
size: many

CDR3: CASSPYREIPYNEQFF
DNA: TGTGCCAGCAGCCCTTACCGGGAAATACCTTACAATGAGCAGTTCTTC
V: TRBV7-2
J: TRBJ2-1
D: .
size: .

CDR3: CASSLGFPYEQYF
DNA: TGTGCCAGCAGTTTAGGTTTCCCCTACGAGCAGTACTTC
V: TRBV27
J: TRBJ2-7
D: .
size: .

CDR3: CASNQTEDGLDYSNQPQHF
DNA: TGTGCCAGTAACCAAACCGAGGACGGACTGGACTATAGCAATCAGCCCCAGCATTTT
V: TRBV19
J: TRBJ1-5
D: .
size: .

CDR3: CASSYGGGAYNEQFF
DNA: TGCGCCAGCAGCTATGGAGGGGGCGCCTACAATGAGCAGTTCTTC
V: TRBV5-1
J: TRBJ2-1
D: .
size: .

CDR3: CASSLRPFGGTDTQYF
DNA: TGTGCCAGCAGCTTGCGTCCGTTCGGGGGCACAGATACGCAGTATTTT
V: TRBV11-1
J: TRBJ2-3
D: .
size: few

CDR3: CASSRQSLGETQYF
DNA: TGTGCCAGCAGCCGCCAATCACTGGGGGAGACCCAGTACTTC
V: TRBV7-8
J: TRBJ2-5
D: .
size: .

CDR3: CASSLAGPNEKLFF
DNA: TGTGCCAGCAGTTTGGCCGGACCTAATGAAAAACTGTTTTTT
V: TRBV6-1
J: TRBJ1-4
D: .
size: .

CDR3: CANSSYGLAGGRSYNEQFF
DNA: TGTGCCAACAGTTCCTATGGACTAGCGGGGGGCCGCTCCTACAATGAGCAGTTCTTC
V: TRBV6-2/TRBV6-3
J: TRBJ2-1
D: TRBD2
size: few

CDR3: CSIPLKAGGTEAFF
DNA: TGCAGCATCCCTTTGAAGGCCGGGGGAACTGAAGCTTTCTTT
V: TRBV29-1
J: TRBJ1-1
D: .
size: few

CDR3: CASNGGASGDTQYF
DNA: TGCGCCAGCAATGGGGGGGCGAGTGGAGATACGCAGTATTTT
V: TRBV5-1
J: TRBJ2-3
D: .
size: .

CDR3: CASSQDGGGSSYNSPLHF
DNA: TGTGCCAGCAGCCAAGATGGGGGGGGGAGCTCCTATAATTCACCCCTCCACTTT
V: TRBV3-1
J: TRBJ1-6
D: .
size: .

CDR3: CSAHPRGSNQPQHF
DNA: TGCAGTGCGCACCCCAGGGGTAGCAATCAGCCCCAGCATTTT
V: TRBV20-1
J: TRBJ1-5
D: .
size: few

CDR3: CAITSLTSGTSTDTQYF
DNA: TGTGCCATCACATCCCTGACTAGCGGGACTAGCACAGATACGCAGTATTTT
V: TRBV12-3/TRBV12-4
J: TRBJ2-3
D: TRBD2
size: many

CDR3: CASSQDFPGGYEKLFF
DNA: TGTGCCAGCAGCCAAGATTTCCCCGGGGGCTATGAAAAACTGTTTTTT
V: TRBV7-2
J: TRBJ1-4
D: .
size: .

CDR3: CASKEGLMNTEAFF
DNA: TGTGCCAGCAAGGAGGGCCTCATGAACACTGAAGCTTTCTTT
V: TRBV2
J: TRBJ1-1
D: .
size: many

CDR3: CASTAGRRTGANVLTF
DNA: TGTGCCAGCACGGCGGGAAGGAGAACTGGGGCCAACGTCCTGACTTTC
V: TRBV6-1
J: TRBJ2-6
D: .
size: .

CDR3: CATIGPLNTEAFF
DNA: TGTGCCACAATTGGACCGTTGAACACTGAAGCTTTCTTT
V: TRBV19
J: TRBJ1-1
D: .
size: .

CDR3: CASPASDRESTDTQYF
DNA: TGTGCCAGCCCCGCTTCGGACAGGGAGAGCACAGATACGCAGTATTTT
V: TRBV7-9
J: TRBJ2-3
D: TRBD1
size: .

CDR3: CASSLEADNQPQHF
DNA: TGCGCCAGCAGCTTGGAGGCGGATAATCAGCCCCAGCATTTT
V: TRBV5-1
J: TRBJ1-5
D: .
size: .

CDR3: CAWSAGELGEQFF
DNA: TGTGCCTGGAGTGCGGGGGAGCTGGGGGAGCAGTTCTTC
V: TRBV30
J: TRBJ2-1
D: .
size: many

CDR3: CASSGGLGGTGQPQHF
DNA: TGTGCCAGCAGTGGGGGGTTAGGAGGAACAGGACAGCCCCAGCATTTT
V: TRBV6-1
J: TRBJ1-5
D: .
size: few

CDR3: CASSQDTPGTIYF
DNA: TGTGCCAGCAGCCAAGATACGCCTGGCACCATATATTTT
V: TRBV3-1
J: TRBJ1-3
D: .
size: many